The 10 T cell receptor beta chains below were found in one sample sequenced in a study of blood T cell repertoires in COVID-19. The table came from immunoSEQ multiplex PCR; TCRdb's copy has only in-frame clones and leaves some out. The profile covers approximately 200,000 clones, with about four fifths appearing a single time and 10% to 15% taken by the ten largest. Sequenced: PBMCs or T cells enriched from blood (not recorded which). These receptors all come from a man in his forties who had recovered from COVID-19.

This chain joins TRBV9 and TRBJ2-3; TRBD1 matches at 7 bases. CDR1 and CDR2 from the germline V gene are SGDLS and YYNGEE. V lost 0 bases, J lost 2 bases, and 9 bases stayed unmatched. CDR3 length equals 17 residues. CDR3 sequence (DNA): TGTGCCAGCAGCGTAGGCTTTGGAGACAGGGCCACAGATACGCAGTATTTT. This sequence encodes CASSVGFGDRATDTQYF.

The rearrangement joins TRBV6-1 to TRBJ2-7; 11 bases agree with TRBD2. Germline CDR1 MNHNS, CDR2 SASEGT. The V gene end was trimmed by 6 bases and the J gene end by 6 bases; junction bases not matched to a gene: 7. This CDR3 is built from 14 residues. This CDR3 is CASSHSGRAREQYV. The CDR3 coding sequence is TGTGCCAGCAGCCATAGCGGGAGGGCCCGCGAGCAGTACGTC.

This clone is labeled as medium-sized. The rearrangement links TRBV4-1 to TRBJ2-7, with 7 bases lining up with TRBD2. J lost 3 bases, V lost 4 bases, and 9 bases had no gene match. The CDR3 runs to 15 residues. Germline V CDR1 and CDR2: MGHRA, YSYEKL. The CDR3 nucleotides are TGCGCCAGCAGCCCCGGCAGCGGGGAGGGCTACGAGCAGTACTTC. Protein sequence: CASSPGSGEGYEQYF.

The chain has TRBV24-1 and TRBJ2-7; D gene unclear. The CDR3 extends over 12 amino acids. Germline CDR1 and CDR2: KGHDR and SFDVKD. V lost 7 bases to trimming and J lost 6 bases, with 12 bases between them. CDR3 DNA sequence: TGTGCCACCAGCGGATCGTCGGGCGAGCAGTACTTC. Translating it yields CATSGSSGEQYF.

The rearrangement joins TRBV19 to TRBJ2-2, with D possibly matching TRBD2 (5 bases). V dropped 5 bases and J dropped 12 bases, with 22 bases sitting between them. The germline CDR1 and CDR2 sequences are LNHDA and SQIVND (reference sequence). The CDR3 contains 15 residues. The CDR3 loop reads CASSRELSTSSQLFF. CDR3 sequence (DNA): TGTGCCAGTAGTCGGGAATTGAGTACGTCTAGCCAGCTGTTTTTT.

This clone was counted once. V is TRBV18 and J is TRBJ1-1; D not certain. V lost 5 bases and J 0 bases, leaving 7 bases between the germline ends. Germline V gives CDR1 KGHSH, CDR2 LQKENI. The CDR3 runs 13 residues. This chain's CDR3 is CASSADMNTEAFF. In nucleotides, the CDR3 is TGTGCCAGCTCAGCAGACATGAACACTGAAGCTTTCTTT.

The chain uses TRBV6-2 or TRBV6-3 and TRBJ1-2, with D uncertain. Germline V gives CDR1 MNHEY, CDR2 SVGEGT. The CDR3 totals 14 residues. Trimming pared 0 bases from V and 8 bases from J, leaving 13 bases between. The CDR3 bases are TGTGCCAGCAGTTACTCCGGCAGGTCTCTGGGCTACACCTTC. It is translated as CASSYSGRSLGYTF.

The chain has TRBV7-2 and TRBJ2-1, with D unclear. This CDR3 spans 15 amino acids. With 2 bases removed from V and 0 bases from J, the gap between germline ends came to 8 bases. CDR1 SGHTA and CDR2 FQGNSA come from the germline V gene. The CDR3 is CASSLYSSSYNEQFF. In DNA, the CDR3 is TGTGCCAGCAGCTTATACAGCTCCTCCTACAATGAGCAGTTCTTC.

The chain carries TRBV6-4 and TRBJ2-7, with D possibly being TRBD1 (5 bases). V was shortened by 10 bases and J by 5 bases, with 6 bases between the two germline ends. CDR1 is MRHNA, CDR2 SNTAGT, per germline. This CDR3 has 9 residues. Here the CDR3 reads CAKTDEQYV. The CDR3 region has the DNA TGTGCCAAGACAGACGAGCAGTACGTC.

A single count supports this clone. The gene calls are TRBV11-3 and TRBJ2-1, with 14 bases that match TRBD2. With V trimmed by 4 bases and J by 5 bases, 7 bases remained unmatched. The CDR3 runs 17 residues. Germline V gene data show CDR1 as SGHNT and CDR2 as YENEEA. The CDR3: CASSSWTSGGSHNEQFF. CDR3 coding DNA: TGTGCCAGCAGCTCTTGGACTAGCGGGGGGTCCCACAATGAGCAGTTCTTC.